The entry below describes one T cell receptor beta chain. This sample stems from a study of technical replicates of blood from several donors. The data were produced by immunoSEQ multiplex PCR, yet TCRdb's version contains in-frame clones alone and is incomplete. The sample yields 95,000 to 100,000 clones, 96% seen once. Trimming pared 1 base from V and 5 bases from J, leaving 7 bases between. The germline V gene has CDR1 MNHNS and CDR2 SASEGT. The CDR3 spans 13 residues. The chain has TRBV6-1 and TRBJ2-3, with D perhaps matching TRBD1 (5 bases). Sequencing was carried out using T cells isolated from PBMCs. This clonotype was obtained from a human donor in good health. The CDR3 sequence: CASSEVGQDTQYF. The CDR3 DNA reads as TGTGCCAGCAGTGAAGTGGGGCAAGATACGCAGTATTTT.